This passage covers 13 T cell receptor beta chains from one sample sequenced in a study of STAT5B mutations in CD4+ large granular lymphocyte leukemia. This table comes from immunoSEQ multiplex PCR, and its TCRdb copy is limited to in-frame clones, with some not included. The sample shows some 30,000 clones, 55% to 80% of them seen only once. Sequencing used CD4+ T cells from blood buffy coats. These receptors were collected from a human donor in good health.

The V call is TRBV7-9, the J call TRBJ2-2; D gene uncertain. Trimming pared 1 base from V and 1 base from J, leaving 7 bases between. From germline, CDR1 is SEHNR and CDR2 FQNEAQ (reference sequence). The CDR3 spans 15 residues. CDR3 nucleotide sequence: TGTGCCAGCAGCTTAGGGGTGGGGAACACCGGGGAGCTGTTTTTT. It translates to CASSLGVGNTGELFF.

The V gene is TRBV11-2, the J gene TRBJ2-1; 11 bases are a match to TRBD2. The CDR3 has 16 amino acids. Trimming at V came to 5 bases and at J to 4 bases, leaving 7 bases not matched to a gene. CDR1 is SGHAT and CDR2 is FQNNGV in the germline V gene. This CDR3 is CASSTRLAGRYNEQFF. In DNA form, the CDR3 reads TGTGCCAGCAGCACACGACTAGCGGGGAGATACAATGAGCAGTTCTTC.

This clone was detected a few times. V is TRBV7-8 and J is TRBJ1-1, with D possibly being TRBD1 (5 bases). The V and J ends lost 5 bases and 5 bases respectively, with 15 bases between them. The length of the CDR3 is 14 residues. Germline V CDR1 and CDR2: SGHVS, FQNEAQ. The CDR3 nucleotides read TGTGCCAGCAGCCAAGGGACGGGAGGGACTGAAGCTTTCTTT. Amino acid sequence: CASSQGTGGTEAFF.

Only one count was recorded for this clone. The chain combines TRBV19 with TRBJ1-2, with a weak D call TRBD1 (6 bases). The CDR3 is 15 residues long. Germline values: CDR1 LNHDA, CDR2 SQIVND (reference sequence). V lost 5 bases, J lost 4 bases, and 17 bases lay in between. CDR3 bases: TGTGCCAGTAGTGCCCAAGACAGGCCATCCTATGGCTACACCTTC. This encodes CASSAQDRPSYGYTF.

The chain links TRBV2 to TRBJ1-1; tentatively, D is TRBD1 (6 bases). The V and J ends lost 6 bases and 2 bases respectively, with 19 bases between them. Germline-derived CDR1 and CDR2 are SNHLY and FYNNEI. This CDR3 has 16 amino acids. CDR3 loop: CASRYGTGQQNTEAFF. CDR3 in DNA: TGTGCCAGCAGATACGGGACGGGACAACAAAACACTGAAGCTTTCTTT. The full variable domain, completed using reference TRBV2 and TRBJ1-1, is EPEVTQTPSHQVTQMGQEVILRCVPISNHLYFYWYRQILGQKVEFLVSFYNNEISEKSEIFDDQFSVERPDGSNFTLKIRSTKLEDSAMYFCASRYGTGQQNTEAFFGQGTRLTVV.

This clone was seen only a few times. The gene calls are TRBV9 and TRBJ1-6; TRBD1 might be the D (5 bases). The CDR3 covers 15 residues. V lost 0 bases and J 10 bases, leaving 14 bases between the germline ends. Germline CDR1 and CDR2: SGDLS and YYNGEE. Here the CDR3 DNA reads TGTGCCAGCAGCGTAGCGACAGACCCTTGGTCACCCCTCCACTTT. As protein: CASSVATDPWSPLHF.

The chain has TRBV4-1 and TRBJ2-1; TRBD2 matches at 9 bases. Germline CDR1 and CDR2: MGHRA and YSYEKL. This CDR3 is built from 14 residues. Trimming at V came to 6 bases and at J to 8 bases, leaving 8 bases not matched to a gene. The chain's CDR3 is CASRRRGGLDEQFF. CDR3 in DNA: TGCGCCAGCAGGAGGCGGGGGGGCCTCGATGAGCAGTTCTTC.

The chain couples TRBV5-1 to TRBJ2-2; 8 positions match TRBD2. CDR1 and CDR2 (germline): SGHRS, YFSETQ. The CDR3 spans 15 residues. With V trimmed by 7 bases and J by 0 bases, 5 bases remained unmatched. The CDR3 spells CASGDGGANTGELFF. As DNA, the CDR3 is TGCGCCAGCGGGGACGGGGGGGCGAACACCGGGGAGCTGTTTTTT.

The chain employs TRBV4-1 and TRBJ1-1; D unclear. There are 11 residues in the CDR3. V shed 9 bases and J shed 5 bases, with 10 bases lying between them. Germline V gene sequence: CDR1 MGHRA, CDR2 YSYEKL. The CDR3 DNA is TGCGCCAGTTCCCACGAGACTGAAGCTTTCTTT. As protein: CASSHETEAFF.

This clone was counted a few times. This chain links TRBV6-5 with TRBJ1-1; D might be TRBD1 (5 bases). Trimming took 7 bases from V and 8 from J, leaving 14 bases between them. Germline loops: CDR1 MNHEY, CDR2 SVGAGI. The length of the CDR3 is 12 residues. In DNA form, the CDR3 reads TGTGCCAGCATCTTTCATACAGGAGAAGCTTTCTTT. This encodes CASIFHTGEAFF.

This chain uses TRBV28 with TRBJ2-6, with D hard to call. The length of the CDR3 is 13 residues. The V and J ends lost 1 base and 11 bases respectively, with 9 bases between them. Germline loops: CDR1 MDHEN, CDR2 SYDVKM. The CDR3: CASSLSRHHVLTF. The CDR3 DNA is TGTGCCAGCAGTTTATCCAGGCACCACGTCCTGACTTTC.

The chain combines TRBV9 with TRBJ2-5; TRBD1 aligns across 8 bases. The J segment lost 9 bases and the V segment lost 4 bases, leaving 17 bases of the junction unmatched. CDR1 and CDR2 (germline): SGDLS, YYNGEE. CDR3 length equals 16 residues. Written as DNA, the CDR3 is TGTGCCAGCAGCCCGGGTCCGGGACAGGTGCAGGGACCCCAGTACTTC. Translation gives CASSPGPGQVQGPQYF.

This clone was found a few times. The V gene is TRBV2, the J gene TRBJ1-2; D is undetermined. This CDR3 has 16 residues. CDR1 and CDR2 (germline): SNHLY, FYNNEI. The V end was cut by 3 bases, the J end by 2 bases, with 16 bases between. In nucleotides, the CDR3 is TGTGCCAGCAGTGAGGGAGTTAGGACCCTGAACTATGGCTACACCTTC. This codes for CASSEGVRTLNYGYTF. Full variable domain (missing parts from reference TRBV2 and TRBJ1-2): EPEVTQTPSHQVTQMGQEVILRCVPISNHLYFYWYRQILGQKVEFLVSFYNNEISEKSEIFDDQFSVERPDGSNFTLKIRSTKLEDSAMYFCASSEGVRTLNYGYTFGSGTRLTVV.